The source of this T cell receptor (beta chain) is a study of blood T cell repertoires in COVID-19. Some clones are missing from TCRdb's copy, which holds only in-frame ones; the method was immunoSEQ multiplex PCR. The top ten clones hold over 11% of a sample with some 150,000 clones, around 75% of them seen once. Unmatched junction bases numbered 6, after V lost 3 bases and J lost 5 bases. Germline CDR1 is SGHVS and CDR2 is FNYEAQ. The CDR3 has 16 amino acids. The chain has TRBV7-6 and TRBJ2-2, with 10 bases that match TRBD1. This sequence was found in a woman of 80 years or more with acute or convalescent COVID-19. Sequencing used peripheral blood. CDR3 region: CASSFPGQGRTGELFF. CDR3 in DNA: TGTGCCAGCAGCTTTCCGGGACAGGGGCGAACCGGGGAGCTGTTTTTT. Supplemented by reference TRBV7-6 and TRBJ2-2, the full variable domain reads GAGVSQSPRYKVTKRGQDVALRCDPISGHVSLYWYRQALGQGPEFLTYFNYEAQQDKSGLPNDRFSAERPEGSISTLTIQRTEQRDSAMYRCASSFPGQGRTGELFFGEGSRLTVL.